The sequence of this T cell receptor beta chain was determined in a study of T-cell reconstitution after alpha-beta-depleted transplantation in children. The CDR3 sequence is 15 residues long. Germline CDR1 is SGHRS and CDR2 is YFSETQ. The ends were cut back, 0 bases at V and 1 base at J, with 11 bases in the middle. This clonotype was seen many times. Construction of the TCRbeta library involved unique molecular identifiers. TCRdb re-called the PCR reads with MiXCR, one entry per CDR3 protein. The sample records some 500,000 distinct CDR3 sequences, approximately 16% being singletons. The chain links TRBV5-1 to TRBJ2-7; TRBD1 might be the D (6 bases). This receptor was identified in a human donor who donated a stem cell graft to a child with acute lymphoblastic leukemia. This specimen was PBMCs from the stem cell graft donor, taken from the stem cell graft. CDR3 DNA: TGCGCCAGCAGCTTGGAACAGGGCGGGTCCTACGAGCAGTACTTC. It codes for CASSLEQGGSYEQYF.